This TCR beta chain was documented in a study of T-cell memory formation after mild COVID-19. TCRdb used MiXCR to reprocess the 5' RACE reads, holding one entry per CDR3 protein. The sample shows roughly 110,000 distinct CDR3 sequences, around 11% of them seen only once. The ends were cut back, 5 bases at V and 4 bases at J, with 17 bases in the middle. This CDR3 spans 16 amino acids. Germline values: CDR1 SGHAT, CDR2 FQNNGV. Sequencing was performed on PBMCs or a T cell subset sorted from them (not recorded which). The receptor was derived from an adult woman who had mild COVID-19 (a few samples of this study predate the infection). Cell type and time point are not known. The rearrangement joins TRBV11-2 to TRBJ1-4; weak D call: TRBD1 (5 bases). The CDR3 spells CASSPGLGGFNEKLFF. The CDR3 nucleotides read TGTGCCAGCAGCCCCGGGCTGGGGGGGTTTAATGAAAAACTGTTTTTT.